This T cell receptor beta chain was found in a study of blood T cell repertoires in COVID-19. Using immunoSEQ multiplex PCR, the repertoire was profiled, and TCRdb retains in-frame clones only, with some absent. The sample holds 70,000 to 100,000 clones; around 90% are singletons and the top ten take around 4.1%. V lost 5 bases to trimming and J lost 0 bases; unmatched junction nucleotides: 4. CDR1 is LGHDT and CDR2 is YNNKEL in the germline V gene (reference sequence). There are 14 residues in the CDR3. This receptor was identified in a woman older than 75 with active or convalescent COVID-19. The material sequenced was peripheral blood. This chain joins TRBV3-1 (or the pseudogene TRBV3-2) and TRBJ2-7; 7 nucleotides line up with TRBD2. In DNA form, the CDR3 reads TGTGCCAGCAGCTCACAGCGGGGCTCCTACGAGCAGTACTTC. It translates to CASSSQRGSYEQYF.